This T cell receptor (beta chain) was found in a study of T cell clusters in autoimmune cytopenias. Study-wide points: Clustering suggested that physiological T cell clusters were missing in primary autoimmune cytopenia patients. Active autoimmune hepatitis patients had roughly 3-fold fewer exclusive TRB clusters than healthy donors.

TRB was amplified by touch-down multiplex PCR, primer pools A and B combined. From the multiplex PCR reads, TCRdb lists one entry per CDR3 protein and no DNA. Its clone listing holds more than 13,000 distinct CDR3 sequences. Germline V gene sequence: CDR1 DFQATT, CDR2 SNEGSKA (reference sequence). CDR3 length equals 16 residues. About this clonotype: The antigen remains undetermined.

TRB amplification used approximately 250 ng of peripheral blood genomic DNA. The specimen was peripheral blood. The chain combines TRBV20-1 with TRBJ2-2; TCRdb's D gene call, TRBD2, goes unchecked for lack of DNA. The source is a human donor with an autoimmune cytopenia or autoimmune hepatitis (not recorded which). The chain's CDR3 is CSARDVASGRTGELFF.